The 24 T cell receptor beta chains below come from one sample, sequenced in a study of OX40 agonist ivuxolimab in advanced cancers. Clones were sequenced by immunoSEQ multiplex PCR, and TCRdb holds only the in-frame ones, with some missing. The profile covers under 20,000 clones, with around 90% appearing a single time and 40% to 55% taken by the ten largest. Sequenced here: CD4+ or CD8+ T cells sorted from blood, sampled in a trial of the OX40 agonist ivuxolimab. Receptors originate from an adult with an advanced solid tumor such as melanoma, head and neck, liver or kidney cancer.

This clone was counted a single time. J is TRBJ2-3 and V is TRBV6-5, with D perhaps matching TRBD1 (5 bases). From germline, CDR1 is MNHEY and CDR2 SVGAGI. The ends were cut back, 5 bases at V and 0 bases at J, with 9 bases in the middle. This CDR3 spans 14 amino acids. CDR3 sequence (DNA): TGTGCCAGCAGTAAACAGGATAGCACAGATACGCAGTATTTT. This translates into CASSKQDSTDTQYF.

V gene TRBV13 combines with J gene TRBJ2-7; 10 nucleotides agree with TRBD1. V gave up 5 bases and J gave up 3 bases; unmatched junction bases: 4. This CDR3 spans 14 amino acids. Germline lookup yields CDR1 PRHDT and CDR2 FYEKMQ (reference sequence). The CDR3 DNA follows: TGTGCCAGCAGCACTAGGACAGGGGGCTACGAGCAGTACTTC. Translating it yields CASSTRTGGYEQYF.

This sequence joins TRBV10-2 and TRBJ2-7; D possibly corresponds to TRBD2 (6 bases). The germline V gene has CDR1 WSHSY and CDR2 SAAADI. The CDR3 extends over 14 amino acids. Trimming shortened V by 10 bases and J by 4 bases, and 20 bases separated the two germline ends. The CDR3 loop is CATKDTGDPYEQYF. The CDR3 region has the DNA TGCGCCACCAAGGATACGGGAGACCCTTACGAGCAGTACTTC.

The rearrangement joins TRBV7-9 to TRBJ2-1; D possibly matches TRBD1 or TRBD2 (6 bases each). Between the trimmed V and J ends, which lost 5 bases and 7 bases, there was a span of 9 bases. Per germline, CDR1 SEHNR and CDR2 FQNEAQ (reference sequence). This CDR3 is built from 12 residues. The CDR3 DNA reads as TGTGCCAGCAGCACAGGGAGGAATGAGCAGTTCTTC. Its translation is CASSTGRNEQFF.

The chain uses TRBV27 and TRBJ2-1; D may be TRBD2 (7 bases). V was trimmed by 4 bases and J by 4 bases, leaving 14 bases between them. In germline, CDR1 is MNHEY, CDR2 SMNVEV (reference sequence). CDR3 size: 15 residues. The CDR3 spells CASSSPRGAYNEQFF. The CDR3 bases are TGTGCCAGCAGTTCCCCCCGGGGGGCATACAATGAGCAGTTCTTC.

This sequence joins TRBV5-1 and TRBJ1-6; tentatively, D is TRBD1 (6 bases). Germline CDR1 is SGHRS and CDR2 is YFSETQ. Trimming removed 8 bases from V and 5 bases from J, with 14 bases in between. The CDR3 runs to 14 residues. CDR3 in DNA: TGCGCCAGTAGATGGCAGGGGAATAATTCACCCCTCCACTTT. The encoded protein is CASRWQGNNSPLHF.

The CDR3 region has the DNA TGTGCCAGCAGCTTATACAAAGCCCCAGAGACCCAGTACTTC. Residues: CASSLYKAPETQYF. The V gene is TRBV7-8, the J gene TRBJ2-5; D not certain. The germline CDR1 and CDR2 sequences are SGHVS and FQNEAQ. Trimming took off 2 bases at V and 4 bases at J, with 11 bases between the two ends. This CDR3 comprises 14 residues. Variable domain in full (rest from reference TRBV7-8 and TRBJ2-5): GAGVSQSPRYKVAKRGQDVALRCDPISGHVSLFWYQQALGQGPEFLTYFQNEAQLDKSGLPSDRFFAERPEGSVSTLKIQRTQQEDSAVYLCASSLYKAPETQYFGPGTRLLVL.

This sequence joins TRBV9 and TRBJ1-2, with a tentative D call TRBD1 (6 bases). Trimming stripped 0 bases from V and 7 bases from J, with 16 bases between. The CDR3 has 15 residues. Germline V gene data show CDR1 as SGDLS and CDR2 as YYNGEE. The CDR3 DNA reads TGTGCCAGCAGCGTAGGGGACATCAACCCTAGTGGCTACACCTTC. Amino acid sequence: CASSVGDINPSGYTF.

The chain couples TRBV2 to TRBJ1-2, with D possibly being TRBD1 (5 bases). CDR3 length equals 13 residues. V lost 8 bases and J lost 6, with 16 bases in between. The germline V gene encodes CDR1 SNHLY and CDR2 FYNNEI. DNA for the CDR3: TGTGCCAGCTCCAATCCAGGGTTTGATGGCTACACCTTC. Translating it yields CASSNPGFDGYTF.

The chain combines TRBV27 with TRBJ1-1; 8 bases line up with TRBD1. The CDR3 has 13 amino acids. Germline V lookup: CDR1 MNHEY, CDR2 SMNVEV (reference sequence). J was trimmed by 5 bases and V by 4 bases; bases with no gene match: 3. CDR3 residues: CASSSTGETEAFF. The CDR3, as DNA: TGTGCCAGCAGTTCGACAGGGGAAACTGAAGCTTTCTTT.

The chain carries TRBV11-2 and TRBJ1-5; the D is unclear. Germline CDR1 reads SGHAT; CDR2 reads FQNNGV. CDR3 length: 12 residues. The ends were cut back, 2 bases at V and 3 bases at J, with 2 bases in the middle. The CDR3 region has the DNA TGTGCCAGCAGCTTACCCAATCAGCCCCAGCATTTT. It is translated as CASSLPNQPQHF.

This sequence joins TRBV7-9 and TRBJ2-7; D ambiguous. The CDR3 length is 13 residues. The V end was cut by 1 base, the J end by 6 bases, with 10 bases between. Per the germline V gene, CDR1 is SEHNR and CDR2 is FQNEAQ (reference sequence). In DNA form, the CDR3 reads TGTGCCAGCAGCTTAGAAACGGCCGGCGAGCAGTACTTC. Encoded protein: CASSLETAGEQYF.

The V and J genes are TRBV30 and TRBJ2-3, with D possibly being TRBD2 (5 bases). Trimming cost V 2 bases and J 0 bases, with 12 bases left between them. The CDR3 sequence is 15 residues long. Germline assignment: CDR1 GTSNPN and CDR2 SVGIG (reference sequence). Here the CDR3 reads CAWSRLASSTDTQYF. The CDR3 DNA reads as TGTGCCTGGAGTAGGCTAGCCAGTAGCACAGATACGCAGTATTTT.

This clone has a handful of counts. The chain carries TRBV19 and TRBJ1-3, with D maybe TRBD1 (5 bases). This CDR3 region has 13 residues. Germline CDR1 reads LNHDA; CDR2 reads SQIVND (reference sequence). The V and J ends lost 7 bases and 3 bases respectively, with 10 bases between them. CDR3: CASMGTGGNTIYF. In DNA, the CDR3 is TGTGCCAGTATGGGGACTGGTGGAAACACCATATATTTT.

This chain's CDR3 is CASSGLDRAGTETQYF. CDR3 in DNA: TGTGCCAGCAGCGGCTTGGACCGGGCGGGAACAGAGACCCAGTACTTC. This chain links TRBV13 with TRBJ2-5; tentatively, D is TRBD2 (6 bases). Trimming removed 5 bases at V and 4 bases at J, with 20 bases between. The CDR3 is 16 residues long. Germline V lookup: CDR1 PRHDT, CDR2 FYEKMQ (reference sequence).

The rearrangement uses TRBV7-9 and TRBJ2-1; 12 bases line up with TRBD2. Trimming removed 0 bases from V and 10 bases from J; junction bases left unmatched: 13. This CDR3 spans 18 amino acids. Germline V gene data show CDR1 as SEHNR and CDR2 as FQNEAQ (reference sequence). CDR3 bases: TGTGCCAGCAGCTTAGCTCCGGCCGGACTAGCGGGATTTGTGGAGCAGTTCTTC. Translation gives CASSLAPAGLAGFVEQFF.

This chain connects TRBV7-2 to TRBJ1-5; D unclear. CDR3 length: 12 amino acids. Germline values: CDR1 SGHTA, CDR2 FQGNSA. The V gene lost 1 base and the J gene lost 6 bases, with 4 bases spanning the gap. The CDR3: CASSLGFQPQHF. The CDR3 nucleotides are TGTGCCAGCAGCTTAGGGTTTCAGCCCCAGCATTTT.

J is TRBJ1-1 and V is TRBV27, with 7 bases matching TRBD1. CDR1 and CDR2 from the germline V gene are MNHEY and SMNVEV (reference sequence). The CDR3 sequence is 15 residues long. Trimming took 7 bases from V and 0 from J; bases not matched to a gene: 8. The CDR3 coding sequence is TGTGCCAGCACCCGGGCAGGGGGTATGAACACTGAAGCTTTCTTT. Translation: CASTRAGGMNTEAFF.

The chain joins TRBV19 to TRBJ2-1; the D is unclear. The CDR3 extends over 14 amino acids. Germline-derived CDR1 and CDR2 are LNHDA and SQIVND (reference sequence). Trimming removed 7 bases at V and 0 bases at J, with 10 bases between. The CDR3 sequence is CASMPLGSYNEQFF. The DNA of the CDR3 is TGTGCCAGTATGCCTCTGGGCTCCTACAATGAGCAGTTCTTC.

V gene TRBV19 combines with J gene TRBJ1-1, with D unclear. CDR1 LNHDA and CDR2 SQIVND come from the germline V gene (reference sequence). This CDR3 has 12 residues. The V end was cut by 7 bases, the J end by 0 bases, with 6 bases between. In DNA form, the CDR3 reads TGTGCCAGTACCTTCATGAACACTGAAGCTTTCTTT. It yields the protein CASTFMNTEAFF. The whole variable domain, filled in from reference TRBV19 and TRBJ1-1, reads DGGITQSPKYLFRKEGQNVTLSCEQNLNHDAMYWYRQDPGQGLRLIYYSQIVNDFQKGDIAEGYSVSREKKESFPLTVTSAQKNPTAFYLCASTFMNTEAFFGQGTRLTVV.

The chain is built from TRBV5-6 and TRBJ2-3; D is possibly TRBD1 or TRBD2 (6 bases each). The CDR3 is made up of 17 amino acids. Germline V lookup: CDR1 SGHDT, CDR2 YYEEEE. The V end lost 1 base, the J end lost 7 bases, and 22 bases lay between the germline ends. CDR3: CASSLLVLGGAPYTQYF. In DNA form, the CDR3 reads TGTGCCAGCAGCTTGCTCGTCTTGGGGGGCGCCCCTTATACGCAGTATTTT. Drawing the rest from reference TRBV5-6 and TRBJ2-3, the complete variable domain is DAGVTQSPTHLIKTRGQQVTLRCSPKSGHDTVSWYQQALGQGPQFIFQYYEEEERQRGNFPDRFSGHQFPNYSSELNVNALLLGDSALYLCASSLLVLGGAPYTQYFGPGTRLTVL.

The V and J genes are TRBV29-1 and TRBJ2-1, with D possibly being TRBD2 (5 bases). Germline assignment: CDR1 SQVTM and CDR2 ANQGSEA. V was trimmed by 7 bases and J by 5 bases, leaving 12 bases between them. The CDR3 has 12 amino acids. CDR3 sequence: CSGRTSDNEQFF. The CDR3 DNA is TGCAGCGGAAGGACTTCTGACAATGAGCAGTTCTTC.

This clone was observed once. The chain carries TRBV11-2 and TRBJ2-3, with no clear D. V was pared by 3 bases and J by 3 bases, with 4 bases between. Per the germline V gene, CDR1 is SGHAT and CDR2 is FQNNGV. The CDR3 covers 12 residues. The CDR3 loop is CASSFRTDTQYF. The CDR3 DNA is TGTGCCAGCAGCTTTCGGACAGATACGCAGTATTTT. The full variable domain, its missing parts supplied by reference TRBV11-2 and TRBJ2-3, is EAGVAQSPRYKIIEKRQSVAFWCNPISGHATLYWYQQILGQGPKLLIQFQNNGVVDDSQLPKDRFSAERLKGVDSTLKIQPAKLEDSAVYLCASSFRTDTQYFGPGTRLTVL.

The rearrangement uses TRBV7-9 and TRBJ2-7, with TRBD1 identical over 8 bases. Germline trimming cut 4 bases from V and 6 bases from J; bases unmatched to any gene: 8. The CDR3 covers 14 residues. CDR1 SEHNR and CDR2 FQNEAQ come from the germline V gene (reference sequence). The chain's CDR3 is CASSSTTGVPEQYF. CDR3 sequence (DNA): TGTGCCAGCAGCTCTACGACAGGGGTTCCCGAGCAGTACTTC.